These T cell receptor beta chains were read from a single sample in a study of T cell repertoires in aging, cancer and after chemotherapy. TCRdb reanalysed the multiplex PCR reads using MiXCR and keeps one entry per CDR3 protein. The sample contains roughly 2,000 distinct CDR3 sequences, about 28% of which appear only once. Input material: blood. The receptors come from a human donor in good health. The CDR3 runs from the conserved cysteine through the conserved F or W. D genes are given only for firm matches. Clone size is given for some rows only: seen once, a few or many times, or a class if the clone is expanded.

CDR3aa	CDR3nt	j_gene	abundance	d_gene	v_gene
CASSSAGQGSGNTIYF	TGTGCCAGCAGTTCCGCTGGACAGGGCTCTGGAAACACCATATATTTT	TRBJ1-3	NA	TRBD1	TRBV28
CAWSADRVEAFF	TGTGCCTGGAGTGCGGACAGGGTAGAAGCTTTCTTT	TRBJ1-1	medium-sized	TRBD1	TRBV30
CASSPGTGGNTIYF	TGTGCCAGCTCACCGGGGACGGGTGGAAACACCATATATTTT	TRBJ1-3	NA	NA	TRBV18
CAWSVGTDTQYF	TGTGCCTGGAGTGTTGGAACAGATACGCAGTATTTT	TRBJ2-3	medium-sized	NA	TRBV30
CASSLLLRRNEQFF	TGCGCCAGCAGCTTGTTACTCCGTAGGAATGAGCAGTTCTTC	TRBJ2-1	few	NA	TRBV5-1
CASRGPLGQETQYF	TGCGCCAGCAGGGGACCACTGGGACAAGAGACCCAGTACTTC	TRBJ2-5	once	NA	TRBV5-1
CAIRGQGTGANVLTF	TGTGCCATCAGAGGACAGGGGACTGGGGCCAACGTCCTGACTTTC	TRBJ2-6	medium-sized	TRBD1	TRBV10-3
CSASNGRSSEQYF	TGCAGTGCTAGTAACGGCAGGTCCTCCGAGCAGTACTTC	TRBJ2-7	NA	NA	TRBV20-1
CSVFGTSGGREQYF	TGCAGTGTATTCGGGACTAGCGGGGGTCGCGAGCAGTACTTC	TRBJ2-7	NA	TRBD2	TRBV20-1
CASSLTGEKLFF	TGTGCCAGCAGCTTAACAGGTGAAAAACTGTTTTTT	TRBJ1-4	medium-sized	NA	TRBV13
CASSTFPGLAEQYF	TGTGCCAGCAGTACTTTCCCGGGACTAGCAGAGCAGTACTTC	TRBJ2-7	NA	TRBD2	TRBV6-2/TRBV6-3
CASSRRGVVNEQFF	TGTGCCAGCAGCCGCAGGGGGGTGGTCAATGAGCAGTTCTTC	TRBJ2-1	few	NA	TRBV7-2
CASSIVLGNTEAFF	TGTGCCAGTAGTATAGTGTTGGGGAACACTGAAGCTTTCTTT	TRBJ1-1	few	NA	TRBV19
CASSLGSGGAGNEQFF	TGCGCCAGCAGCTTGGGTAGCGGGGGGGCAGGTAATGAGCAGTTCTTC	TRBJ2-1	NA	TRBD2	TRBV5-1
CASSQTSGGADTQYF	TGTGCCAGCAGCCAGACTAGCGGGGGGGCAGATACGCAGTATTTT	TRBJ2-3	medium-sized	TRBD2	TRBV6-4
CASSLAPGQGLPGELFF	TGTGCCAGCAGCTTGGCTCCGGGACAGGGTCTTCCCGGGGAGCTGTTTTTT	TRBJ2-2	medium-sized	TRBD1	TRBV5-5
CSGTTYNEQFF	TGCAGCGGGACAACCTACAATGAGCAGTTCTTC	TRBJ2-1	NA	NA	TRBV29-1
CASSQEGPGSGGPGEQFF	TGCGCCAGCAGCCAAGAGGGGCCGGGGAGCGGGGGGCCGGGTGAGCAGTTCTTC	TRBJ2-1	NA	TRBD2	TRBV11-1
CASSYSIRPAMGTQYF	TGTGCCAGCAGTTACTCGATTCGACCTGCCATGGGGACCCAGTACTTC	TRBJ2-5	medium-sized	NA	TRBV6-5
CASSFQSGVDNSPLHF	TGTGCCAGCAGCTTTCAATCGGGGGTGGATAATTCACCCCTCCACTTT	TRBJ1-6	few	NA	TRBV7-6
CASSPSALAFSTAGVYQETQYF	TGTGCCAGCAGCCCAAGTGCACTAGCGTTTTCAACGGCGGGTGTGTACCAAGAGACCCAGTACTTC	TRBJ2-5	NA	TRBD2	TRBV4-2
CASSTGLITEAFF	TGTGCCAGCAGCACAGGGCTGATCACTGAAGCTTTCTTT	TRBJ1-1	medium-sized	NA	TRBV12-3/TRBV12-4
CASTYEGLADNNEQFF	TGTGCCAGCACTTACGAGGGACTAGCCGACAACAATGAGCAGTTCTTC	TRBJ2-1	medium-sized	TRBD2	TRBV6-2/TRBV6-3
CASSPWTSGREGDTQYF	TGTGCCAGCAGCCCTTGGACTAGCGGGAGAGAGGGAGATACGCAGTATTTT	TRBJ2-3	medium-sized	TRBD2	TRBV6-5
CASSLGQRNYGYTF	TGTGCCAGCAGTTTGGGGCAAAGAAACTATGGCTACACCTTC	TRBJ1-2	medium-sized	NA	TRBV6-2/TRBV6-3
CAIRGSQGEDEQFF	TGTGCCATCAGAGGCTCACAGGGGGAGGATGAGCAGTTCTTC	TRBJ2-1	few	TRBD1	TRBV10-3
CSVEPGTANSYNEQFF	TGCAGCGTTGAACCCGGGACCGCGAACTCCTACAATGAGCAGTTCTTC	TRBJ2-1	medium-sized	NA	TRBV29-1
CASSLNRWTSNTGELFF	TGTGCCAGCAGCTTAAATCGGTGGACGTCGAACACCGGGGAGCTGTTTTTT	TRBJ2-2	medium-sized	NA	TRBV5-4
CASSAQFSGNTIYF	TGTGCCAGCAGTGCACAGTTCTCTGGAAACACCATATATTTT	TRBJ1-3	NA	NA	TRBV2
CAARGQGISNSPLHF	TGTGCCGCGAGGGGACAGGGAATTAGTAATTCACCCCTCCACTTT	TRBJ1-6	NA	TRBD1	TRBV10-3
CASSPMTVAATNEKLFF	TGTGCCAGCTCACCAATGACAGTTGCCGCAACTAATGAAAAACTGTTTTTT	TRBJ1-4	few	NA	TRBV18
CASSYMGLAADTQYF	TGTGCCAGTAGTTACATGGGACTAGCTGCAGATACGCAGTATTTT	TRBJ2-3	medium-sized	TRBD2	TRBV19
CASSISGNTIYF	TGTGCCAGTAGTATCTCTGGAAACACCATATATTTT	TRBJ1-3	medium-sized	NA	TRBV19
CASRPPRTGSYEQYF	TGTGCCAGCAGGCCCCCACGAACAGGGAGCTACGAGCAGTACTTC	TRBJ2-7	few	NA	TRBV6-5
CASSLVGVSTLHF	TGCGCCAGCAGCTTGGTGGGCGTCTCGACCCTCCACTTT	TRBJ1-6	NA	NA	TRBV5-1
CASSTTGETYNEQFF	TGCGCCAGCAGCACTACAGGGGAGACCTACAATGAGCAGTTCTTC	TRBJ2-1	NA	TRBD1	TRBV5-1
CAISEHMNTEAFF	TGTGCCATCAGTGAACATATGAACACTGAAGCTTTCTTT	TRBJ1-1	few	NA	TRBV10-3
CSANQAGGGTDTQYF	TGCAGTGCTAATCAAGCGGGAGGAGGGACAGATACGCAGTATTTT	TRBJ2-3	NA	TRBD2	TRBV20-1
CSAQGPTPGTEAFF	TGCAGCGCCCAGGGGCCGACCCCTGGCACTGAAGCTTTCTTT	TRBJ1-1	medium-sized	NA	TRBV29-1
CASSTNGGNTIYF	TGTGCCAGCAGCACGAACGGGGGAAACACCATATATTTT	TRBJ1-3	few	NA	TRBV7-9
CAWSVEDTQYF	TGTGCCTGGAGTGTAGAGGATACGCAGTATTTT	TRBJ2-3	large	NA	TRBV30
CASSGWGGGVNEKLFF	TGTGCCAGCAGTGGATGGGGGGGAGGGGTTAATGAAAAACTGTTTTTT	TRBJ1-4	few	NA	TRBV12-3/TRBV12-4
CASSGITGTSGGAVYNEQFF	TGTGCCAGCAGTGGCATTACCGGGACTAGCGGGGGGGCGGTGTACAATGAGCAGTTCTTC	TRBJ2-1	NA	TRBD2	TRBV6-2/TRBV6-3
CASSILDQPQHF	TGTGCCAGTAGTATTCTCGATCAGCCCCAGCATTTT	TRBJ1-5	NA	NA	TRBV19
CASSYGGREGVTGELFF	TGTGCCAGCAGTTACGGGGGCCGGGAGGGGGTCACCGGGGAGCTGTTTTTT	TRBJ2-2	medium-sized	TRBD2	TRBV6-2/TRBV6-3
CASSQEVLAGRTGELFF	TGCGCCAGCAGCCAAGAGGTACTAGCGGGACGCACCGGGGAGCTGTTTTTT	TRBJ2-2	NA	TRBD2	TRBV4-2
CASSFNANTEAFF	TGTGCCAGCAGCTTTAATGCGAACACTGAAGCTTTCTTT	TRBJ1-1	few	NA	TRBV7-4
CAWSPKRGNSNQPQHF	TGTGCCTGGAGTCCCAAACGGGGGAATAGCAATCAGCCCCAGCATTTT	TRBJ1-5	few	NA	TRBV30
CASSLRTGNTGELFF	TGCGCCAGCAGCCTAAGGACAGGAAACACCGGGGAGCTGTTTTTT	TRBJ2-2	NA	TRBD1	TRBV5-1
CASSLVMGERGAEGEQYF	TGTGCCAGCAGCTTAGTAATGGGGGAACGCGGGGCAGAAGGCGAGCAGTACTTC	TRBJ2-7	few	NA	TRBV7-9